These 19 T cell receptor beta chains were all obtained from the same sample, sequenced in a study of blood T cell repertoires in COVID-19. This table comes from immunoSEQ multiplex PCR, and its TCRdb copy is limited to in-frame clones, with some not included. The sample has about 380,000 clones; approximately 90% are singletons. The sequenced material came from PBMCs or T cells enriched from blood (not recorded which). Receptor source: a woman under 30 who had recovered from COVID-19.

This clone was recorded a few times. The rearrangement joins TRBV5-8 to TRBJ1-3; D unresolved. CDR1 is SGHTS, CDR2 YDEGEE, per germline. V lost 4 bases, J lost 5 bases, and 10 bases lay in between. The CDR3 totals 13 residues. As DNA, the CDR3 is TGTGCCAGCAGCACGTACCAGAGAAACACCATATATTTT. Amino acids: CASSTYQRNTIYF.

The rearrangement joins TRBV7-3 to TRBJ2-1; no definite D call. CDR3 length equals 11 residues. The germline V gene encodes CDR1 SGHTA and CDR2 FQGTGA. V was clipped by 5 bases and J by 7 bases, with 6 bases between them. CDR3 amino acids: CASSPGNEQFF. CDR3 in DNA: TGTGCCAGCAGCCCCGGGAATGAGCAGTTCTTC.

The chain links TRBV3-1 (or the pseudogene TRBV3-2) to TRBJ2-3; no clear D gene. V lost 4 bases and J lost 7, with 24 bases in between. The CDR3 length is 17 residues. Germline V gene sequence: CDR1 LGHDT, CDR2 YNNKEL (reference sequence). DNA for the CDR3: TGTGCCAGCAGCCCTAAACAAAGCACGACTTTTGATTATACGCAGTATTTT. It codes for CASSPKQSTTFDYTQYF.

This chain links TRBV5-8 with TRBJ2-6; D is undetermined. V gave up 4 bases and J gave up 2 bases, with 10 bases separating them. CDR1 and CDR2 from the germline V gene are SGHTS and YDEGEE. This CDR3 is built from 15 residues. This chain's CDR3 is CASSRSGTGANVLTF. DNA for the CDR3: TGTGCCAGCAGCAGATCAGGTACTGGGGCCAACGTCCTGACTTTC.

The CDR3 sequence is CASSFLTGPVNYGYTF. As DNA, the CDR3 is TGTGCCAGCAGCTTTCTTACCGGTCCGGTTAACTATGGCTACACCTTC. This chain connects TRBV5-4 to TRBJ1-2, with D unclear. The CDR3 totals 16 residues. V gave up 2 bases and J gave up 1 base, with 15 bases separating them. Germline values: CDR1 SGHNT, CDR2 YYREEE (reference sequence).

The rearrangement links TRBV5-6 to TRBJ1-5; the match to TRBD1 covers 8 bases. Germline V gene lookup returns CDR1 SGHDT and CDR2 YYEEEE. This CDR3 is built from 14 residues. V shed 4 bases and J 5 bases; nucleotides not matched to a gene: 5. CDR3 in DNA: TGTGCCAGCAGCCACCAGACAGGGGATCAGCCCCAGCATTTT. Its protein is CASSHQTGDQPQHF. The whole variable domain, filled in from reference TRBV5-6 and TRBJ1-5, reads DAGVTQSPTHLIKTRGQQVTLRCSPKSGHDTVSWYQQALGQGPQFIFQYYEEEERQRGNFPDRFSGHQFPNYSSELNVNALLLGDSALYLCASSHQTGDQPQHFGDGTRLSIL.

This rearrangement joins TRBV4-1 to TRBJ1-5, with D perhaps TRBD1 (6 bases). The CDR3 covers 18 residues. V lost 0 bases, J lost 6 bases, and 21 bases lay in between. Germline values: CDR1 MGHRA, CDR2 YSYEKL. The CDR3 loop reads CASSQEGLGLRGSQPQHF. The CDR3 nucleotides are TGCGCCAGCAGCCAAGAAGGGCTGGGGCTCAGGGGTTCTCAGCCCCAGCATTTT.

This chain links TRBV21-1 with TRBJ1-2. TRBV21-1 is labeled a pseudogene. The CDR3 is 13 amino acids. For the CDR3, the DNA is TGTGCCAGCAGAAAAAGATGCGGGTTTGGCTACACCTTC. Translation: CASRKRCGFGYTF.

V is TRBV7-2 and J is TRBJ2-3; D is unclear. The V end lost 3 bases, the J end lost 5 bases, and 9 bases lay between the germline ends. Germline V gene lookup returns CDR1 SGHTA and CDR2 FQGNSA. The CDR3 extends over 13 amino acids. The CDR3 spells CASSFLVGDTQYF. DNA for the CDR3: TGTGCCAGCAGCTTCCTCGTCGGAGATACGCAGTATTTT.

The V and J genes are TRBV7-8 and TRBJ1-2, with a tentative D call TRBD1 (5 bases). Germline V gives CDR1 SGHVS, CDR2 FQNEAQ. The CDR3 sequence is 11 residues long. Between the trimmed V and J ends, which lost 5 bases and 6 bases, there was a span of 7 bases. Here the CDR3 reads CASSGRDGYTF. The CDR3 DNA reads TGTGCCAGCAGCGGCAGGGATGGCTACACCTTC.

V usage is TRBV5-5 and J usage is TRBJ2-3, with 7 positions matching TRBD1. The CDR3 sequence is 17 residues long. V shed 0 bases and J 4 bases; nucleotides not matched to a gene: 11. Germline CDR1 is SGHKS and CDR2 is YYEKEE (reference sequence). The chain's CDR3 is CASSLDDRVQIADTQYF. In DNA, the CDR3 is TGTGCCAGCAGCTTGGATGACAGGGTTCAGATCGCAGATACGCAGTATTTT.

The chain has TRBV6-6 and TRBJ1-2; D is perhaps TRBD1 (6 bases). Germline V gene sequence: CDR1 MNHNY, CDR2 SVGAGI (reference sequence). V was trimmed by 0 bases and J by 0 bases, leaving 8 bases between them. The CDR3 length is 15 residues. As DNA, the CDR3 is TGTGCCAGCAGTTACTCGGACAGCCCTAACTATGGCTACACCTTC. Translation: CASSYSDSPNYGYTF.

This clone was observed once. This chain joins TRBV6-5 and TRBJ2-7, with 9 nucleotides matching TRBD1. The CDR3 contains 15 residues. V lost 0 bases, J lost 4 bases, and 4 bases stayed unmatched. Germline V gives CDR1 MNHEY, CDR2 SVGAGI. DNA for the CDR3: TGTGCCAGCAGTTACTCGTGGACAGGGGTATACGAGCAGTACTTC. Translation gives CASSYSWTGVYEQYF.

The chain uses TRBV2 and TRBJ1-1, with 7 bases that match TRBD1. The V gene's germline CDR1 is SNHLY and CDR2 FYNNEI. V shed 8 bases and J 1 base; nucleotides not matched to a gene: 4. The CDR3 has 13 residues. In DNA form, the CDR3 reads TGTGCCAGCGAGGGGGCGTGGAACACTGAAGCTTTCTTT. Protein sequence: CASEGAWNTEAFF.

The chain is built from TRBV12-5 and TRBJ1-6; TRBD1 might be the D (6 bases). CDR3 length equals 15 residues. Germline V gene data show CDR1 as LGHNT and CDR2 as FRNRAP. Trimming cost V 0 bases and J 6 bases, with 9 bases left between them. CDR3 DNA sequence: TGTGCTAGTGGTTTGGTTGACAGGAGTAATTCACCCCTCCACTTT. Amino acids: CASGLVDRSNSPLHF.

The chain couples TRBV5-1 to TRBJ1-1, with D unclear. V shed 2 bases and J shed 1 base, with 9 bases lying between them. Germline V gene sequence: CDR1 SGHRS, CDR2 YFSETQ. CDR3 length: 14 residues. The CDR3, as DNA: TGCGCCAGCAGCTTCGGTAGATGGAACACTGAAGCTTTCTTT. Its translation: CASSFGRWNTEAFF.

This rearrangement joins TRBV25-1 to TRBJ1-6; 9 nucleotides agree with TRBD1. Unmatched junction bases numbered 5, after V lost 7 bases and J lost 7 bases. The CDR3 totals 14 residues. The germline V gene has CDR1 MGHDK and CDR2 SYGVNS. CDR3 residues: CASTTGGGNSPLHF. CDR3 nucleotide sequence: TGTGCCAGCACGACAGGGGGAGGCAATTCACCCCTCCACTTT.

This chain links TRBV14 with TRBJ1-2; D is possibly TRBD1 (6 bases). CDR1 is SGHDN and CDR2 is FVKESK in the germline V gene. V lost 2 bases to trimming and J lost 8 bases, with 15 bases between them. This CDR3 comprises 14 residues. The CDR3 loop reads CASSQLRGAGGYTF. DNA for the CDR3: TGTGCCAGCAGCCAACTCAGGGGCGCAGGGGGCTACACCTTC.

The chain employs TRBV28 and TRBJ2-3, with 8 bases identical to TRBD1. This CDR3 is 15 amino acids long. Germline CDR1 is MDHEN and CDR2 is SYDVKM. V lost 5 bases to trimming and J lost 1 base; unmatched junction nucleotides: 5. As DNA, the CDR3 is TGTGCCAGCAGTGCGGACAGGGAAGGCACAGATACGCAGTATTTT. Amino acids: CASSADREGTDTQYF.